This paragraph covers one TCR beta chain sequence. The source of the sample is a study of blood T cell repertoires in COVID-19. This CDR3 has 15 amino acids. Germline V gives CDR1 PRHDT, CDR2 FYEKMQ (reference sequence). Trimming shortened V by 5 bases and J by 4 bases, and 17 bases separated the two germline ends. Repertoires were generated with immunoSEQ multiplex PCR, while TCRdb's copy carries only in-frame clones and drops some. Here the sample spans 200,000 or so clones, about 86% being singletons. This sequence was found in a man aged 40-55 years who had recovered from COVID-19. Sequenced sample: PBMCs or T cells enriched from blood (not recorded which). V gene TRBV13 combines with J gene TRBJ1-1; weak D call: TRBD1 (6 bases). CDR3 nucleotides: TGTGCCAGCAGCGCAAATACAGGGAGAGGCACTGAAGCTTTCTTT. Protein product: CASSANTGRGTEAFF.